This T cell receptor beta chain originates from a study of blood T cell repertoires in COVID-19 (TCRdb year 2020). About the investigation overall: The collaborator samples originated in the United States, Italy and Spain and spanned the acute and convalescent phases of COVID-19. The material from the prospective study consisted of cDNA or gDNA derived from T cells, B-cell-depleted T cells, or PBMCs. HLA class I and class II types, where available, came from metadata supplied by the sample provider rather than from assay-based typing. A de-identified subject ID, COVID-19 status, age in years and sex were almost always included in the sample metadata. The samples were drawn from two sources: the first 160 participants of the ongoing ImmuneRACE study, and 1,200 or so subjects contributed by 6 global collaborators. Deeply sampled blood TCRbeta repertoires from subjects exposed to, actively infected with, or recovered from COVID-19 were included in the dataset. A freely available public database, intended as a resource for researchers studying the immune response to SARS-CoV-2, is where the repertoires were released.

Summary of the overall study and its limitations: The amount of clinical and demographic metadata varied by source and participant and was provided uncurated.

Each collaborating institution followed its own protocols to collect whole blood in K2EDTA tubes. Collaborator samples were shipped for TCRbeta analysis as frozen whole blood, isolated PBMCs, or DNA extracted from either sample type. The immunoSEQ Assay, a bias-controlled multiplex PCR, was used to amplify TCRbeta CDR3 regions from genomic DNA. As for the authors' bioinformatics: Within the assay, amplification of reference gene primers was used to estimate how many nucleated cells each sample contained. To quantify the absolute abundance of each unique TCRbeta CDR3 rearrangement, sequence reads were collapsed and filtered. For each sample, productive Simpson clonality was calculated as the square root of Simpson's diversity index across productive rearrangements. Imported from immuneACCESS, the table was reduced by TCRdb to in-frame sequences with V and J called. These copies leave out some clones; in studies compared against another copy, an unresolved V gene accounts for under half, and the cause of the remainder is not known. V, J and clone size reflect that table, while D and trimming were determined from the DNA. A total of hundreds of thousands of clones appear in this sample, 70% to 90% of them only once. The ten most abundant clones make up approximately 5% of the sample.

V drops 6 bases and J drops 4 bases, leaving 18 bases in between. In the germline V gene (reference sequence), CDR1 corresponds to GTSNPN and CDR2 to SVGIG. From the cysteine through the phenylalanine, the CDR3 covers 14 amino acids. Solely the CDR3 DNA is kept, with 42 bases framed from the first base. Comment on this clone: Its antigen is still unknown. Base-call qualities are not available, and no considerably larger clone is one nucleotide away.

Sample: peripheral blood. This TCR derives from a man aged 45-60 years with active or convalescent COVID-19. The chain was built from TRBV30 and TRBJ2-5; matching of 5 bases hints at TRBD1 as the D gene. The DNA sequence is TGTGCCTGCGCAATCAAGGGGTTCGGAGAGACCCAGTACTTC. It translates to CACAIKGFGETQYF.